What follows are 20 T cell receptor beta chains derived from one specimen sequenced in a study of shared clonotypes between healthy human individuals (dated by TCRdb to 2018 to 2020). The library was made by the immunoSEQ multiplex PCR assay. Drawn from immuneACCESS, this table holds only the in-frame rearrangements with V and J called that TCRdb kept. Clones are partly lost; checked studies trace under half to an unresolved V gene and leave the rest unexplained. The sample has over 400,000 clones on record, 81% of them singletons. The ten top clones hold roughly 13% of the sample. The sample consisted of PBMCs. These receptors all come from a woman aged 40-49 years in good health. Some clones in this sample may be carry-over from other donors' samples.

With respect to this clone: A far larger clone is one nucleotide away, so this likely arose from a read error. This CDR3 is missing its conserved last phenylalanine or tryptophan, likely due to a read error. The chain has TRBV6-6 and TRBJ2-7; 7 bases are shared with TRBD1. The CDR3 is 14 amino acids. Germline V gives CDR1 MNHNY, CDR2 SVGAGI (reference sequence). Germline trimming cut 4 bases from V and 0 bases from J; bases unmatched to any gene: 3. CDR3 loop: CASSSQGSSYEQYL. The CDR3 DNA reads TGTGCCAGCAGTTCACAGGGGAGCTCCTACGAGCAGTACCTC.

As to this clone: This sample also contains other DNA sequences that code for the same CDR3. This sequence joins TRBV30 and TRBJ1-1; D unresolved. Trimming stripped 2 bases from V and 1 base from J, with 23 bases between. This CDR3 is built from 18 residues. Germline V gene lookup returns CDR1 GTSNPN and CDR2 SVGIG (reference sequence). The CDR3 loop is CAWSPFGLGGLWNTEAFF. CDR3 DNA sequence: TGTGCCTGGAGTCCCTTTGGCTTGGGTGGGTTATGGAACACTGAAGCTTTCTTT.

This clone has a handful of counts. A far larger clone is one base from this, pointing to a likely read error. The chain uses TRBV29-1 and TRBJ1-1, with 7 nucleotides matching TRBD1. Germline assignment: CDR1 SQVTM and CDR2 ANQGSEA. The CDR3 length is 12 residues. In nucleotides, the CDR3 is TGCAACGGGGGACAGCAGAACACTGAAGCTTTCTTT. The encoded protein is CNGGQQNTEAFF.

The V gene is TRBV19, the J gene TRBJ1-2; 10 bases agree with TRBD1. The germline CDR1 and CDR2 sequences are LNHDA and SQIVND (reference sequence). There are 15 residues in the CDR3. The V segment lost 3 bases and the J segment 8 bases; nucleotides outside the gene matches: 9. The CDR3 coding sequence is TGTGCCAGTAGTATGACGGGAGGGACAGGGGACGGCTACACCTTC. It translates to CASSMTGGTGDGYTF.

V and J are TRBV7-2 and TRBJ2-7, with 8 bases matching TRBD1. J was trimmed by 3 bases and V by 4 bases; bases with no gene match: 8. The germline V gene encodes CDR1 SGHTA and CDR2 FQGNSA. The CDR3 is 15 residues long. The CDR3 loop is CASSSLGQGVYEQYF. The DNA for the CDR3 is TGTGCCAGCAGCTCTCTCGGACAGGGAGTCTACGAGCAGTACTTC.

The chain recombines TRBV5-1 with TRBJ1-4; the D is unclear. Per the germline V gene, CDR1 is SGHRS and CDR2 is YFSETQ. Trimming shortened V by 4 bases and J by 7 bases, and 11 bases separated the two germline ends. The CDR3 runs 13 residues. CDR3 nucleotide sequence: TGCGCCAGCAGCCGCGAAAATGGTGAAAAACTGTTTTTT. Translation gives CASSRENGEKLFF.

The genes are TRBV7-2 and TRBJ2-5, with unresolved D. Germline lookup yields CDR1 SGHTA and CDR2 FQGNSA. With 3 bases removed from V and 1 base from J, the gap between germline ends came to 6 bases. CDR3 length: 13 amino acids. CDR3 sequence (DNA): TGTGCCAGCAGCTTCCTGGGCCAAGAGACCCAGTACTTC. It codes for CASSFLGQETQYF.

The rearrangement joins TRBV6-6 to TRBJ1-1, with 8 bases identical to TRBD1. This CDR3 comprises 14 residues. Germline loops: CDR1 MNHNY, CDR2 SVGAGI (reference sequence). The V gene end was trimmed by 7 bases and the J gene end by 2 bases; junction bases not matched to a gene: 6. The CDR3 reads CASTHRGKNTEAFF. CDR3 nucleotides: TGTGCCAGCACCCACAGGGGGAAAAACACTGAAGCTTTCTTT.

Of note for this clone: A read error likely explains this, since a far larger clone differs by one base. The sample has other DNA sequences that encode this CDR3 too. This chain links TRBV5-4 with TRBJ1-1; a possible D gene is TRBD1 (5 bases). The CDR3 has 15 amino acids. Trimming took off 1 base at V and 4 bases at J, with 14 bases between the two ends. Germline CDR1 and CDR2: SGHNT and YYREEE (reference sequence). CDR3 loop: CASSLTGGLGTEAFF. CDR3 sequence (DNA): TGTGCCAGCAGCTTGACAGGTGGCTTGGGCACTGAAGCTTTCTTT.

V and J are TRBV10-1 and TRBJ2-1; TRBD2 aligns across 11 bases. The CDR3 totals 16 residues. Unmatched junction bases numbered 6, after V lost 5 bases and J lost 3 bases. Germline V gives CDR1 WNHNN, CDR2 SYGVQD (reference sequence). CDR3 in DNA: TGCGCCAGCAGTCGCGGACTAGCGGGCATCTACAATGAGCAGTTCTTC. It specifies CASSRGLAGIYNEQFF.

Regarding this clone: A read error likely explains this, since a far larger clone differs by one base. The identical CDR3 is also encoded by other nucleotide sequences in the sample. The chain has TRBV18 and TRBJ1-1, with TRBD1 identical over 7 bases. Germline trimming cut 6 bases from V and 1 base from J; bases unmatched to any gene: 8. This CDR3 contains 15 residues. The V gene's germline CDR1 is KGHSH and CDR2 LQKENI. The CDR3 reads CASSPNTGANTEAFF. The CDR3 nucleotides are TGTGCCAGCTCGCCAAACACAGGGGCGAACACTGAAGCTTTCTTT. Looking up the rest from reference TRBV18 and TRBJ1-1 gives the full variable domain: NAGVMQNPRHLVRRRGQEARLRCSPMKGHSHVYWYRQLPEEGLKFMVYLQKENIIDESGMPKERFSAEFPKEGPSILRIQQVVRGDSAAYFCASSPNTGANTEAFFGQGTRLTVV.

As to this clone: A single base separates this from a much larger clone, so it may be a read error. The same CDR3 can be traced to other DNA sequences in this sample. The gene calls are TRBV14 and TRBJ1-6; 8 bases agree with TRBD1. This CDR3 spans 14 amino acids. CDR1 is SGHDN, CDR2 FVKESK, per germline. CDR3 bases: TGTGCCAGCAGCCATTGGGGACAGGATTCACCCCTACACTTT. Protein: CASSHWGQDSPLHF.

The CDR3 nucleotides are TGCAGCGTAGGACAGGGGCGGAACTATGGCTACACCTTC. Residues: CSVGQGRNYGYTF. J is TRBJ1-2 and V is TRBV29-1; 9 bases map to TRBD1. Germline CDR1 is SQVTM and CDR2 is ANQGSEA. The CDR3 is 13 residues long. Trimming took 6 bases from V and 2 from J; bases not matched to a gene: 4. Using reference TRBV29-1 and TRBJ1-2 for the parts outside the CDR3, the full variable domain is SAVISQKPSRDICQRGTSLTIQCQVDSQVTMMFWYRQQPGQSLTLIATANQGSEATYESGFVIDKFPISRPNLTFSTLTVSNMSPEDSSIYLCSVGQGRNYGYTFGSGTRLTVV.

This chain joins TRBV28 and TRBJ1-1, with D perhaps TRBD1 (5 bases). The ends were cut back, 3 bases at V and 6 bases at J, with 23 bases in the middle. Germline V lookup: CDR1 MDHEN, CDR2 SYDVKM. The CDR3 extends over 17 amino acids. The CDR3 region has the DNA TGTGCCAGCAGTTTCGGTCGGTGGGGCAGGGTTGACGCTGAAGCTTTCTTT. Amino acids: CASSFGRWGRVDAEAFF. The full variable domain, with the rest looked up from reference TRBV28 and TRBJ1-1, is DVKVTQSSRYLVKRTGEKVFLECVQDMDHENMFWYRQDPGLGLRLIYFSYDVKMKEKGDIPEGYSVSREKKERFSLILESASTNQTSMYLCASSFGRWGRVDAEAFFGQGTRLTVV.

A note on this clone: A much larger clone lies a single base off, so this may be a read error. Other DNA variants within this sample encode the same CDR3. The gene calls are TRBV19 and TRBJ2-2, with a tentative D call TRBD1 (5 bases). CDR1 and CDR2 (germline): LNHDA, SQIVND (reference sequence). This CDR3 comprises 14 residues. CDR3 DNA sequence: TGCGCCAGTAGTGGCCAGGGCATAACCGGGGAGCTGTTTTTT. This translates into CASSGQGITGELFF.

This chain links TRBV7-2 with TRBJ2-1; TRBD2 agrees at 11 bases. CDR1 and CDR2 from the germline V gene are SGHTA and FQGNSA. The CDR3 has 15 residues. Germline trimming cut 5 bases from V and 7 bases from J; bases unmatched to any gene: 7. The CDR3 spells CASSETSGSRNEQFF. CDR3 coding DNA: TGTGCCAGCAGCGAAACTAGCGGGAGTAGGAATGAGCAGTTCTTC.

To note about this clone: A far larger clone is off by one base, so a read error is likely. Within the sample, other DNA sequences also encode this same CDR3. V is TRBV5-1 and J is TRBJ1-5, with D tentatively TRBD1 (5 bases). V lost 4 bases and J lost 7, with 12 bases in between. The CDR3 is made up of 13 amino acids. Germline V gene sequence: CDR1 SGHRS, CDR2 YFSETQ. CDR3 sequence: CASSLQGRQPQHF. CDR3 sequence (DNA): TGCGCCAGCAGCCTGCAGGGAAGACAGCCCCAGCATTTT.

The rearrangement joins TRBV30 to TRBJ2-5, with TRBD2 matching over 10 bases. The CDR3 contains 15 residues. J was trimmed by 5 bases and V by 3 bases; bases with no gene match: 9. Germline V gene lookup returns CDR1 GTSNPN and CDR2 SVGIG (reference sequence). CDR3 DNA sequence: TGTGCCTGGAGCTTAGCGGGAGGAGATGCGGAGACCCAGTACTTC. The encoded protein is CAWSLAGGDAETQYF.

The V and J genes are TRBV28 and TRBJ2-6; D is ambiguous. Trimming took 4 bases from V and 1 from J, leaving 8 bases between them. This CDR3 region has 15 residues. Looked up from germline, CDR1 is MDHEN and CDR2 is SYDVKM. The chain's CDR3 is CASSSPWSGANVLTF. For the CDR3, the DNA is TGTGCCAGCAGTTCCCCATGGTCTGGGGCCAACGTCCTGACTTTC.

This chain uses TRBV29-1 with TRBJ1-2; the D is unclear. The length of the CDR3 is 12 residues. The V end lost 3 bases, the J end lost 4 bases, and 9 bases lay between the germline ends. Germline CDR1 is SQVTM and CDR2 is ANQGSEA. In nucleotides, the CDR3 is TGCAGCGTTGACCCAGGCCCCTATGGCTACACCTTC. It yields the protein CSVDPGPYGYTF.